This TCR beta chain was observed in a study of CD8 T cells in Susac syndrome. cDNA came from about 0.5 to 1 ug RNA primed by random hexamers. One entry per CDR3 protein, called by TCRdb with MiXCR from the immunoSEQ multiplex PCR reads. The table has some 200,000 distinct CDR3 sequences, 90% to 95% seen once. Sequencing of TCR beta, carried out with a high-throughput approach, was applied to CD8+ and CD4+ T cells from the blood. There are 15 residues in the CDR3. V lost 2 bases to trimming and J lost 6 bases, with 16 bases between them. Germline V lookup: CDR1 SNHLY, CDR2 FYNNEI. Of note for this clonotype: Its antigen remains unidentified.

Study-level points and caveats: The relatively small number of individuals in the TCR sequencing and HLA analysis was acknowledged by the study.

This sequence originates from a human donor with multiple sclerosis. Specimen: CD4+ T cells from PBMCs. V gene TRBV2 combines with J gene TRBJ1-2, with D perhaps matching TRBD1 (5 bases). CDR3: CASSERPGTGDGYTF. The CDR3 DNA reads TGTGCCAGCAGTGAACGGCCGGGAACAGGAGATGGCTACACCTTC.